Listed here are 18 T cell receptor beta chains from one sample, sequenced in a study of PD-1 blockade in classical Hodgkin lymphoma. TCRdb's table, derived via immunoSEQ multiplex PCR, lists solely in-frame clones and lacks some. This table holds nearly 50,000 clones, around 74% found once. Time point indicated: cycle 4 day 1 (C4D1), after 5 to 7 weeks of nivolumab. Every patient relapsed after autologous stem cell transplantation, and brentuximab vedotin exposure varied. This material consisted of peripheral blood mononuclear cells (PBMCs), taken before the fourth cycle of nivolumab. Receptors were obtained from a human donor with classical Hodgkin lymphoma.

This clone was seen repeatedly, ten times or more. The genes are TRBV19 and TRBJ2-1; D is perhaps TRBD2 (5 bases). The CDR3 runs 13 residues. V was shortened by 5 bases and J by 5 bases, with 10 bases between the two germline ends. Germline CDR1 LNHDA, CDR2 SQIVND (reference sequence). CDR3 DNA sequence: TGTGCCAGTAGTCTGTCCGGGAACAATGAGCAGTTCTTC. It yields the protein CASSLSGNNEQFF.

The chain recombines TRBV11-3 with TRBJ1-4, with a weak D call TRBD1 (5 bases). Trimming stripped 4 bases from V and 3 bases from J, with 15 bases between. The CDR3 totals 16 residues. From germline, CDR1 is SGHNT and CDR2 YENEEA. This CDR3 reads CASSWSWGAPNEKLFF. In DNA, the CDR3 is TGTGCCAGCAGCTGGTCTTGGGGCGCCCCTAATGAAAAACTGTTTTTT.

The CDR3 is CASSPSSRGIGYTF. The CDR3 DNA reads as TGTGCCAGCAGCCCCAGCAGTCGAGGCATCGGCTACACCTTC. The chain employs TRBV7-9 and TRBJ1-2; D uncertain. The CDR3 contains 14 residues. The germline gives CDR1 SEHNR, CDR2 FQNEAQ (reference sequence). V was clipped by 5 bases and J by 8 bases, with 18 bases between them.

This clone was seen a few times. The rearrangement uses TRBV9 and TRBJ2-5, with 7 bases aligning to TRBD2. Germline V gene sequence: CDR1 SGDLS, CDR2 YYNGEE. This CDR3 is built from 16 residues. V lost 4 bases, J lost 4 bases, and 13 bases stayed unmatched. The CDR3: CASSPGDSSGIETQYF. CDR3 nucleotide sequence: TGTGCCAGCAGCCCTGGAGATTCGAGCGGGATAGAGACCCAGTACTTC.

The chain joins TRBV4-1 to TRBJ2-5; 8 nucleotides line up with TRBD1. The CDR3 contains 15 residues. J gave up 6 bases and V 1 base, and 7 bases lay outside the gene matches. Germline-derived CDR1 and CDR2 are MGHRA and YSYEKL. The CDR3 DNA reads TGCGCCAGCAGCCAAGGACCGGACAGGGCAAAGACCCAGTACTTC. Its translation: CASSQGPDRAKTQYF.

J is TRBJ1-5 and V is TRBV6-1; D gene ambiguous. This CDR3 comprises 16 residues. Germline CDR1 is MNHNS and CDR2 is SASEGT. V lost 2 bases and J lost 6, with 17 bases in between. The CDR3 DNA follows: TGTGCCAGCAGTGAAAGAAGGGAAGGATTAGGTCAGCCCCAGCATTTT. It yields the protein CASSERREGLGQPQHF.

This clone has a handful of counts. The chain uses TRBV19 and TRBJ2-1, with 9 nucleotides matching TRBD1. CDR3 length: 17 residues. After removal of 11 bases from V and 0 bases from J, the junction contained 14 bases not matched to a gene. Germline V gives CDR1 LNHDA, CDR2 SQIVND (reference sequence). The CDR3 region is CASKPGQGVFSYNEQFF. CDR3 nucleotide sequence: TGTGCCTCTAAACCGGGACAGGGAGTATTCTCCTACAATGAGCAGTTCTTC.

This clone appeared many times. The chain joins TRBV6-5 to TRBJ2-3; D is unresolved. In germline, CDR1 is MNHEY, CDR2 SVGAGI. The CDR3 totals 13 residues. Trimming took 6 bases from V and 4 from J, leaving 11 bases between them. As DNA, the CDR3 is TGTGCCAGCAGCCCATGGGGATCAGATACGCAGTATTTT. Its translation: CASSPWGSDTQYF.

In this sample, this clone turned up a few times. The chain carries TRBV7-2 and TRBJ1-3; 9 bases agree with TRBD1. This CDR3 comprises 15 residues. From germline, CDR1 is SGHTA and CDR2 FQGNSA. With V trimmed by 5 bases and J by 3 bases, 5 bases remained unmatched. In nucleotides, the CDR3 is TGTGCCAGCAGCCCTGGGACAGGGATTGGAAACACCATATATTTT. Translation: CASSPGTGIGNTIYF.

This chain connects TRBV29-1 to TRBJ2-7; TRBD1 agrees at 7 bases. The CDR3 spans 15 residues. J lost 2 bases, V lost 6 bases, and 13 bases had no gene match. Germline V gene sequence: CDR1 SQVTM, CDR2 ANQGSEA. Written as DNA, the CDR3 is TGCAGCGTGAGAAAAGGGACAGAATCTCCCTACGAGCAGTACTTC. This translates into CSVRKGTESPYEQYF.

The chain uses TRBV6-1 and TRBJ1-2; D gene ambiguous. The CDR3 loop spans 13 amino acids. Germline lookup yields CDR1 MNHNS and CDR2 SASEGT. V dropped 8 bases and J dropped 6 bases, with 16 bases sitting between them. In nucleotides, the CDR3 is TGTGCCAGCCGGTTGGGCTCCTTCAATGGCTACACCTTC. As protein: CASRLGSFNGYTF.

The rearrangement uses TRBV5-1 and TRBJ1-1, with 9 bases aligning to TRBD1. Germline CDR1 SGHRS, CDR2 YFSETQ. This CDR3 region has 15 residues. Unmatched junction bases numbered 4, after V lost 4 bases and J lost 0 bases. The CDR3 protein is CASSGGDRVNTEAFF. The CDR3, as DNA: TGCGCCAGCAGCGGTGGGGACAGGGTGAACACTGAAGCTTTCTTT.

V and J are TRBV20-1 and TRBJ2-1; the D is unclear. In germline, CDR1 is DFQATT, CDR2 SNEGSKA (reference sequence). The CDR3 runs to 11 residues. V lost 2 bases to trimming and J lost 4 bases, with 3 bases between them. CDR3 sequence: CSARRYNEQFF. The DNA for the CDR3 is TGCAGTGCTAGACGGTACAATGAGCAGTTCTTC.

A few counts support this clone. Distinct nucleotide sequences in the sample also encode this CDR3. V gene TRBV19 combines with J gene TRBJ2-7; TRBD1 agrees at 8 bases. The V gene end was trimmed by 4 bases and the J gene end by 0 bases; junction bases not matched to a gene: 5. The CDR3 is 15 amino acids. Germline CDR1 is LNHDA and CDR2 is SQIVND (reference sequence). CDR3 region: CASSRGQGFSYEQYF. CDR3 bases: TGTGCCAGTAGTAGAGGACAGGGCTTCTCCTACGAGCAGTACTTC. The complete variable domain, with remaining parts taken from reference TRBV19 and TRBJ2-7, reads DGGITQSPKYLFRKEGQNVTLSCEQNLNHDAMYWYRQDPGQGLRLIYYSQIVNDFQKGDIAEGYSVSREKKESFPLTVTSAQKNPTAFYLCASSRGQGFSYEQYFGPGTRLTVT.

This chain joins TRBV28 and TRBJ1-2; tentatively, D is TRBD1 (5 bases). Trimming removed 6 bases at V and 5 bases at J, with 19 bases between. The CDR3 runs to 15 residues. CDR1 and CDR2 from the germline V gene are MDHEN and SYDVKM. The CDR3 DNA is TGTGCCAGCAGCCGTCTCTCCGGGGGGTCATATGGCTACACCTTC. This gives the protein CASSRLSGGSYGYTF.

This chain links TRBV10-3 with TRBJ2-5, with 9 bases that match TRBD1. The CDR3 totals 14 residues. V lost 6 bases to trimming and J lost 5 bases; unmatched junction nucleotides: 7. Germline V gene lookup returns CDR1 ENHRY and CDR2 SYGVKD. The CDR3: CAIRGGTGRETQYF. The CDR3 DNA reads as TGTGCCATCAGAGGAGGGACAGGGAGGGAGACCCAGTACTTC.

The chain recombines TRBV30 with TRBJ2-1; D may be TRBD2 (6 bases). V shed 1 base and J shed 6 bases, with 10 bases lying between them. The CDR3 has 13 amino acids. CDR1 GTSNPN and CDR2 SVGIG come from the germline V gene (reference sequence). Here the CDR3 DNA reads TGTGCCTGGAGTGGATCTAGCGCCAATGAGCAGTTCTTC. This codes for CAWSGSSANEQFF.

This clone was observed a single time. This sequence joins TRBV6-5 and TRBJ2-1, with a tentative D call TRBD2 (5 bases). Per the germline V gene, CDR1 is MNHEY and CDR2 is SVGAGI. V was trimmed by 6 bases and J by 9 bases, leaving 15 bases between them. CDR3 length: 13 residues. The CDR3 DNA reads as TGTGCCAGCAGCCGATTACATGGGAGTGAGCAGTTCTTC. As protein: CASSRLHGSEQFF.